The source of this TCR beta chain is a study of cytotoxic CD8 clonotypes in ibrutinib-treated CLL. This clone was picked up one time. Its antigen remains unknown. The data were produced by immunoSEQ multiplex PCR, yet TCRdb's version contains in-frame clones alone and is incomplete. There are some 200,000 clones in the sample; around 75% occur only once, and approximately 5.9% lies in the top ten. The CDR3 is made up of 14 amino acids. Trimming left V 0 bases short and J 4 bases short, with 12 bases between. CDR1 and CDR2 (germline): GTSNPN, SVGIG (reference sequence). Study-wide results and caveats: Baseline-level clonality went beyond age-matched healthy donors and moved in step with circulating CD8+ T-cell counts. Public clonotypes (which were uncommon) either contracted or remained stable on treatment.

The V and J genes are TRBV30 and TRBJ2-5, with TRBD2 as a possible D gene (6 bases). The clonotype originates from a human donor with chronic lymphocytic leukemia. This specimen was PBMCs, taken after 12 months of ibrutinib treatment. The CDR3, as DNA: TGTGCCTGGAGTGTAGGCGGGACCGGAGAGACCCAGTACTTC. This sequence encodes CAWSVGGTGETQYF. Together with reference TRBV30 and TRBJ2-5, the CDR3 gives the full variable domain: SQTIHQWPATLVQPVGSPLSLECTVEGTSNPNLYWYRQAAGRGLQLLFYSVGIGQISSEVPQNLSASRPQDRQFILSSKKLLLSDSGFYLCAWSVGGTGETQYFGPGTRLLVL.